This entry lists 8 T cell receptor beta chains sequenced from one sample in a study of cytomegalovirus exposure and HLA in healthy donors. Using immunoSEQ multiplex PCR, the repertoire was profiled, and TCRdb retains in-frame clones only, with some absent. The table lists 100,000 to 120,000 clones, nearly 97% of them singletons, with roughly 0.67% in the top ten. The sequencing sample was made of PBMCs. The receptors were sampled from a woman between 18 and 29 years old in good health and CMV-seronegative.

The chain employs TRBV7-9 and TRBJ1-2, with a tentative D call TRBD1 (6 bases). The CDR3 has 15 amino acids. V lost 5 bases and J 2 bases, leaving 15 bases between the germline ends. Germline-derived CDR1 and CDR2 are SEHNR and FQNEAQ (reference sequence). CDR3 region: CASSVPGTLNYGYTF. The CDR3 region has the DNA TGTGCCAGCAGCGTACCCGGGACACTAAACTATGGCTACACCTTC. Combining the CDR3 with reference TRBV7-9 and TRBJ1-2 gives the whole variable domain DTGVSQNPRHKITKRGQNVTFRCDPISEHNRLYWYRQTLGQGPEFLTYFQNEAQLEKSRLLSDRFSAERPKGSFSTLEIQRTEQGDSAMYLCASSVPGTLNYGYTFGSGTRLTVV.

V usage is TRBV11-2 and J usage is TRBJ2-1, with 8 nucleotides matching TRBD2. Germline V gives CDR1 SGHAT, CDR2 FQNNGV. V shed 4 bases and J 4 bases; nucleotides not matched to a gene: 3. The length of the CDR3 is 14 residues. The CDR3 reads CASSSLAGYNEQFF. CDR3 in DNA: TGTGCCAGCAGCTCATTAGCGGGGTACAATGAGCAGTTCTTC.

This chain connects TRBV7-2 to TRBJ2-5, with a weak D call TRBD2 (5 bases). This CDR3 is 14 amino acids long. Per the germline V gene, CDR1 is SGHTA and CDR2 is FQGNSA. V lost 2 bases to trimming and J lost 5 bases, with 12 bases between them. The CDR3 DNA is TGTGCCAGCAGCTTACACGTGGGCGGGGAGACCCAGTACTTC. It codes for CASSLHVGGETQYF.

A single count supports this clone. The chain carries TRBV6-1 and TRBJ2-1; 7 bases fit TRBD1. V was clipped by 4 bases and J by 4 bases; unmatched bases: 7. The CDR3 loop spans 15 amino acids. CDR1 is MNHNS and CDR2 is SASEGT in the germline V gene. The CDR3 is CASSVGTARYNEQFF. CDR3 nucleotides: TGTGCCAGCAGTGTAGGGACAGCGAGATACAATGAGCAGTTCTTC.

The chain recombines TRBV5-4 with TRBJ1-6, with a possible D match to TRBD1 (5 bases). V lost 1 base and J 10 bases, leaving 15 bases between the germline ends. Germline loops: CDR1 SGHNT, CDR2 YYREEE (reference sequence). The CDR3 is made up of 15 amino acids. The CDR3 loop reads CASSLFGGSGSPLHF. For the CDR3, the DNA is TGTGCCAGCAGCTTGTTTGGGGGTAGCGGGTCACCCCTCCACTTT.

The chain employs TRBV7-3 and TRBJ2-7; D might be TRBD1 (6 bases). This CDR3 is built from 15 residues. Trimming took 8 bases from V and 2 from J, leaving 19 bases between them. Germline CDR1 reads SGHTA; CDR2 reads FQGTGA. The DNA for the CDR3 is TGTGCCAGCGTGGGGACAAGGCCCCAACCCTACGAGCAGTACTTC. It codes for CASVGTRPQPYEQYF.

The J gene is TRBJ2-5, the V gene TRBV5-4; D gene uncertain. V dropped 0 bases and J dropped 5 bases, with 20 bases sitting between them. CDR1 is SGHNT, CDR2 YYREEE, per germline (reference sequence). The CDR3 runs 17 residues. The CDR3 region has the DNA TGTGCCAGCAGCTTGGTGGTTGATTCCCGGCACGGGGAGACCCAGTACTTC. Translating it yields CASSLVVDSRHGETQYF.

The V call is TRBV2, the J call TRBJ2-7; no reliable D call. Trimming cost V 7 bases and J 2 bases, with 18 bases left between them. This CDR3 spans 15 amino acids. CDR1 is SNHLY, CDR2 FYNNEI, per germline. CDR3 sequence reads: CASMSSPRMAYEQYF. CDR3 sequence (DNA): TGTGCCAGCATGAGTTCCCCCCGAATGGCCTACGAGCAGTACTTC.